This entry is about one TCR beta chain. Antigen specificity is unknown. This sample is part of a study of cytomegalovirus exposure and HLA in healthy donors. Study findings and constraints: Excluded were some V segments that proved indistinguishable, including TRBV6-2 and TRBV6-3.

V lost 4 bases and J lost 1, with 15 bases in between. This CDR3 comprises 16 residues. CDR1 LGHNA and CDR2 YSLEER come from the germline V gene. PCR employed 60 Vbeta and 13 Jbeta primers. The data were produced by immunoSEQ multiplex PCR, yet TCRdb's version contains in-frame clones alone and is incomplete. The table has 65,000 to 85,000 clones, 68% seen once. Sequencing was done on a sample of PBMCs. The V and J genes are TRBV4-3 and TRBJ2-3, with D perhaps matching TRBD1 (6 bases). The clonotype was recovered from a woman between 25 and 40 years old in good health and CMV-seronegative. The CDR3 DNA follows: TGCGCCAGCAGCCGCCGGGACATTAAACGCACAGATACGCAGTATTTT. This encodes CASSRRDIKRTDTQYF.